This TCR beta chain was sequenced for a study of blood T cell repertoires in COVID-19. Study at large: Collection of acute and convalescent COVID-19 samples took place in the United States, Italy and Spain. PBMCs, B-cell-depleted T cells, or T cells were the source of the cDNA or gDNA that made up the material.

Participant age was about 18 to 89 years, and participants resided in 25 or so US areas. A COVID-19 case had been met by exposed participants during the 2 weeks before study entry. The data were produced by immunoSEQ multiplex PCR, yet TCRdb's version contains in-frame clones alone and is incomplete. The sample consists of under 450,000 clones, 80% to 95% of them appearing once. The CDR3 runs 15 residues. Germline CDR1 is SGHRS and CDR2 is YFSETQ. V lost 4 bases and J lost 4; bases outside the gene matches: 8. The rearrangement joins TRBV5-1 to TRBJ1-2; 9 bases agree with TRBD1. Sequenced material: PBMCs or T cells enriched from blood (not recorded which). The source of this sequence is a woman aged 40 to 55 who had been exposed to COVID-19. DNA of the CDR3: TGCGCCAGCAGCACGGGACAGGGTTGGACCTATGGCTACACCTTC. It codes for CASSTGQGWTYGYTF.